One and the same sample provided the 20 T cell receptor beta chains below, sequenced in a study of persistence of HIV-infected CD4 T cells. No antigen has been assigned to these receptors. This was the immunoSEQ version 4 assay in survey mode. Method: immunoSEQ multiplex PCR; TCRdb's copy keeps in-frame clones and lacks some. Here the sample spans fewer than 20,000 clones, approximately 80% being singletons. Cells were stimulated with CMV-infected fibroblast lysates at 10 ug/mL. Responding CD4+ T cells were sorted by upregulation of both CD40 ligand and CD69. The specimen was CD4+ T cells sorted from PBMCs after approximately 19-hour stimulation, collected from a patient who received antiretroviral therapy. The receptors stem from an adult man with HIV who was CMV-seropositive.

This chain links TRBV5-8 with TRBJ1-1; unclear D gene. V was pared by 2 bases and J by 1 base, with 12 bases between. Germline CDR1 reads SGHTS; CDR2 reads YDEGEE. The CDR3 has 15 residues. Here the CDR3 reads CASSLTYPPNTEAFF. The CDR3 DNA reads TGTGCCAGCAGCTTAACTTATCCTCCGAACACTGAAGCTTTCTTT.

As concerns this clone: The sample holds other DNA sequences that translate to the same CDR3. The rearrangement joins TRBV2 to TRBJ1-1; a weak D match, TRBD1 (6 bases). The CDR3 has 14 residues. The germline gives CDR1 SNHLY, CDR2 FYNNEI. V was trimmed by 5 bases and J by 5 bases, leaving 15 bases between them. Written as DNA, the CDR3 is TGTGCCAGCAGTCTACAAGAGAGGGGGACTGAAGCTTTCTTT. It specifies CASSLQERGTEAFF.

The genes are TRBV6-1 and TRBJ2-7, with 11 bases fitting TRBD2. The CDR3 totals 15 residues. V gave up 1 base and J gave up 2 bases; unmatched junction bases: 1. Per germline, CDR1 MNHNS and CDR2 SASEGT. The DNA for the CDR3 is TGTGCCAGCAGTGAAGTAGCGGGGGGGCCCTACGAGCAGTACTTC. Its protein product is CASSEVAGGPYEQYF.

This chain uses TRBV2 with TRBJ2-1, with D perhaps matching TRBD2 (6 bases). Germline lookup yields CDR1 SNHLY and CDR2 FYNNEI. This CDR3 spans 13 amino acids. Between the trimmed V and J ends, which lost 4 bases and 5 bases, there was a span of 9 bases. This CDR3 is CASSGRGNNEQFF. CDR3 DNA sequence: TGTGCCAGCAGTGGCCGGGGGAACAATGAGCAGTTCTTC.

This CDR3 is CATSGGGASYQPQHF. The CDR3 DNA sequence: TGTGCCACCAGTGGTGGGGGGGCTAGTTATCAGCCCCAGCATTTT. The chain links TRBV24-1 to TRBJ1-5, with D perhaps matching TRBD1 (6 bases). CDR1 and CDR2 (germline): KGHDR, SFDVKD. This CDR3 has 15 residues. The V gene lost 5 bases and the J gene lost 5 bases, with 15 bases spanning the gap.

This clone was observed a single time. J is TRBJ2-2 and V is TRBV24-1; the D call may be TRBD1 or TRBD2 (5 bases each). This CDR3 comprises 14 residues. Deletions cut 6 bases from V and 10 bases from J, with 17 bases between. Germline-derived CDR1 and CDR2 are KGHDR and SFDVKD. The CDR3 protein is CATSPGTAVMELFF. The DNA of the CDR3 is TGTGCCACCAGTCCCGGGACCGCGGTGATGGAGCTGTTTTTT.

This sequence joins TRBV20-1 and TRBJ2-1, with D perhaps matching TRBD1 or TRBD2 (5 bases each). The CDR3 is 14 amino acids. Germline V gene data show CDR1 as DFQATT and CDR2 as SNEGSKA (reference sequence). V lost 3 bases, J lost 4 bases, and 13 bases lay in between. For the CDR3, the DNA is TGCAGTGCTAGTGTTGCAGGGAGATACAATGAGCAGTTCTTC. This translates into CSASVAGRYNEQFF.

CDR3 loop: CSVAEPSPGTEAFF. CDR3 sequence (DNA): TGCAGCGTCGCCGAACCATCCCCCGGGACTGAAGCTTTCTTT. This chain uses TRBV29-1 with TRBJ1-1, with D unresolved. The CDR3 spans 14 residues. With 6 bases removed from V and 5 bases from J, the gap between germline ends came to 19 bases. Germline assignment: CDR1 SQVTM and CDR2 ANQGSEA.

This clone counts as medium-sized. This sequence joins TRBV28 and TRBJ1-1; D gene uncertain. CDR1 MDHEN and CDR2 SYDVKM come from the germline V gene. The CDR3 consists of 13 residues. Trimming removed 1 base from V and 1 base from J, with 4 bases in between. CDR3 residues: CASSLSGNTEAFF. CDR3 in DNA: TGTGCCAGCAGTTTATCCGGGAACACTGAAGCTTTCTTT.

In its sample, this clone ranks as medium-sized. The same CDR3 is also encoded by other DNA sequences in this sample. The chain employs TRBV6-5 and TRBJ1-1; maybe TRBD1 (5 bases). This CDR3 is 15 amino acids long. Trimming cost V 2 bases and J 0 bases, with 10 bases left between them. Germline loops: CDR1 MNHEY, CDR2 SVGAGI. The CDR3 DNA is TGTGCCAGCAGTTACCGACAGTTCATGAACACTGAAGCTTTCTTT. As protein: CASSYRQFMNTEAFF.

The chain combines TRBV7-8 with TRBJ2-7, with unresolved D. The CDR3 covers 15 residues. V lost 5 bases and J 2 bases, leaving 16 bases between the germline ends. Germline V CDR1 and CDR2: SGHVS, FQNEAQ. The CDR3 nucleotides are TGTGCCAGCAGCCAGGAAAGGGTCCTTCCCTACGAGCAGTACTTC. It yields the protein CASSQERVLPYEQYF.

The gene calls are TRBV7-7 and TRBJ2-1; 9 bases align to TRBD1. V trimming: 5 bases; J trimming: 8 bases; junction bases outside the gene matches: 10. Germline CDR1 reads SSHAT; CDR2 reads FNYEAQ (reference sequence). The CDR3 consists of 15 residues. The CDR3 coding sequence is TGTGCCAGCAGCCCAATCCCGGGACAGGGCTATGAGCAGTTCTTC. It encodes CASSPIPGQGYEQFF.

The chain combines TRBV29-1 with TRBJ2-1; D might be TRBD1 (5 bases). CDR1 is SQVTM and CDR2 is ANQGSEA in the germline V gene. The CDR3 spans 12 residues. Deletions cut 4 bases from V and 6 bases from J, with 10 bases between. CDR3 sequence reads: CSVGQKPNEQFF. The CDR3 nucleotides are TGCAGCGTTGGACAGAAGCCCAATGAGCAGTTCTTC.

The chain links TRBV7-8 to TRBJ2-7; TRBD2 matches at 11 bases. Germline lookup yields CDR1 SGHVS and CDR2 FQNEAQ. J was trimmed by 4 bases and V by 4 bases; bases with no gene match: 9. This CDR3 comprises 16 residues. Here the CDR3 reads CASSSQASGGSYEQYF. The DNA of the CDR3 is TGTGCCAGCAGCTCCCAGGCTAGCGGGGGGTCGTACGAGCAGTACTTC.

By its share, this clone is medium-sized (0.01 to 0.1%). V usage is TRBV20-1 and J usage is TRBJ2-1, with unresolved D. Looked up from germline, CDR1 is DFQATT and CDR2 is SNEGSKA (reference sequence). This CDR3 region has 11 residues. Trimming took off 4 bases at V and 12 bases at J, with 13 bases between the two ends. This chain's CDR3 is CSATPNLGQFF. CDR3 bases: TGCAGTGCTACGCCAAATCTTGGGCAGTTCTTC.

This clone was found a few times. Here the CDR3 DNA reads TGTGCCAGCTCACCACCAGGTCGAAGGCACACTGAAGCTTTCTTT. It translates to CASSPPGRRHTEAFF. This sequence joins TRBV18 and TRBJ1-1; D not certain. Germline V gene data show CDR1 as KGHSH and CDR2 as LQKENI. This CDR3 has 15 amino acids. Trimming left V 0 bases short and J 3 bases short, with 11 bases between.

This clone was counted once. J is TRBJ2-3 and V is TRBV28; D might be TRBD1 (5 bases). Trimming removed 6 bases at V and 1 base at J, with 14 bases between. Germline loops: CDR1 MDHEN, CDR2 SYDVKM. CDR3 size: 15 residues. The CDR3 is CASSSWEGGTDTQYF. The CDR3 nucleotides are TGTGCCAGCAGCTCCTGGGAAGGGGGCACAGATACGCAGTATTTT.

V usage is TRBV5-1 and J usage is TRBJ1-5; TRBD1 agrees at 7 bases. This CDR3 region has 15 residues. After removal of 1 base from V and 11 bases from J, the junction contained 12 bases not matched to a gene. Per germline, CDR1 SGHRS and CDR2 YFSETQ. CDR3 amino acids: CASSLSQGGKSAQHF. The CDR3 DNA reads TGCGCCAGCAGCTTGTCTCAGGGGGGTAAATCAGCCCAGCATTTT.

The V and J genes are TRBV5-1 and TRBJ2-5, with TRBD2 as a possible D gene (7 bases). Germline values: CDR1 SGHRS, CDR2 YFSETQ. V lost 4 bases, J lost 4 bases, and 17 bases lay in between. The CDR3 totals 15 residues. This CDR3 reads CASSTSGGRGETQYF. CDR3 in DNA: TGCGCCAGCAGCACCTCGGGGGGCCGGGGAGAGACCCAGTACTTC.

The genes are TRBV7-9 and TRBJ2-2; 10 positions agree with TRBD2. Germline CDR1 and CDR2: SEHNR and FQNEAQ (reference sequence). The CDR3 has 16 amino acids. Germline trimming cut 4 bases from V and 2 bases from J; bases unmatched to any gene: 4. CDR3 nucleotides: TGTGCCAGCAGCTACGGACTAGCGGTTAACACCGGGGAGCTGTTTTTT. Protein: CASSYGLAVNTGELFF.